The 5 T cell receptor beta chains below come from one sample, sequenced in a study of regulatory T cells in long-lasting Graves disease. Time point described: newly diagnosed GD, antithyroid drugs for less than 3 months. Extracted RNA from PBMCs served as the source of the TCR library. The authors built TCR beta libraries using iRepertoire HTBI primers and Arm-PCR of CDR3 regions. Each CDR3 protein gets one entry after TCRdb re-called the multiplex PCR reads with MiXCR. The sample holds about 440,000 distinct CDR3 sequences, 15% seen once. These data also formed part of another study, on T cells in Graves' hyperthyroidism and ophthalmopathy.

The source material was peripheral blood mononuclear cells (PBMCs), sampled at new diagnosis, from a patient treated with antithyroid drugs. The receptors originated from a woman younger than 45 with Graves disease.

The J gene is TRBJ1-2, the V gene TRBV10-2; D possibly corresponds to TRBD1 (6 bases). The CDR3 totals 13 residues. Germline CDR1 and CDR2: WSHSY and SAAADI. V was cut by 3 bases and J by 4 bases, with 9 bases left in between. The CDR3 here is CASSDRGSYGYTF. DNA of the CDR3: TGCGCCAGCAGTGACAGGGGCAGCTATGGCTACACCTTC.

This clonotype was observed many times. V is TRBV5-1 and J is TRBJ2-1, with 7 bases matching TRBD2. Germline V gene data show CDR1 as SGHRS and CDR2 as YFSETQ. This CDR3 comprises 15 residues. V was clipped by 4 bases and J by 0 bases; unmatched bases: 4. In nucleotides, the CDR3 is TGCGCCAGCAGCGGATCTAGCGGCTCCTACAATGAGCAGTTCTTC. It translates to CASSGSSGSYNEQFF.

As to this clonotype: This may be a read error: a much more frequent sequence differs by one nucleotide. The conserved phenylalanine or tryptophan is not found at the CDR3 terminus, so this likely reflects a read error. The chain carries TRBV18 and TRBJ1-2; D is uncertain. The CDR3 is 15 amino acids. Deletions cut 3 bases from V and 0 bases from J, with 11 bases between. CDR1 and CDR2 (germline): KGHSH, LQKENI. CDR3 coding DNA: TGTGCCAGCTCACCCCCAACTATAGCTAACTATGGCTACACCCTC. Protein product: CASSPPTIANYGYTL.

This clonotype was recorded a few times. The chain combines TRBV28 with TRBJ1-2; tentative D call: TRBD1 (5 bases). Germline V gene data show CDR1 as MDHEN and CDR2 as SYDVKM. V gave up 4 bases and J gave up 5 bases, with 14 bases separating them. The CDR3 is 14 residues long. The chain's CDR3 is CASSWGRVNYGYTF. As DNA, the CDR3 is TGTGCCAGCAGTTGGGGCAGGGTAAATTATGGCTACACCTTC.

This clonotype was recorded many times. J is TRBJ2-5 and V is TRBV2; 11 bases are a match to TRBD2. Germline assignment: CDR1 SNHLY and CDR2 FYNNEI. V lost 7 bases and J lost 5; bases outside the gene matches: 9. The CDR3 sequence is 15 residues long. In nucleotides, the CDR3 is TGTGCCAGCAAGTATCTAGCGGGAGGTGGGGAGACCCAGTACTTC. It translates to CASKYLAGGGETQYF.